Following are 22 T cell receptor beta chains from one sample sequenced in a study of CD8+ T cells in alopecia areata. RNA was isolated and reverse transcribed to cDNA, the sequencing template. Clones were sequenced by immunoSEQ multiplex PCR, and TCRdb holds only the in-frame ones, with some missing. Of 110,000 or so clones in the sample, around 64% were seen once. Sequencing input: CD4+ T cells sorted from blood. The receptor set was obtained from a human donor in good health.

This chain joins TRBV27 and TRBJ1-1, with a possible D match to TRBD1 (5 bases). Trimming removed 3 bases at V and 2 bases at J, with 7 bases between. The CDR3 has 13 amino acids. Germline lookup yields CDR1 MNHEY and CDR2 SMNVEV (reference sequence). CDR3 coding DNA: TGTGCCAGCAGTTTGACAGTTAACACTGAAGCTTTCTTT. This encodes CASSLTVNTEAFF.

The V gene is TRBV7-2, the J gene TRBJ1-6; 8 nucleotides line up with TRBD1. This CDR3 region has 15 residues. The V gene's germline CDR1 is SGHTA and CDR2 FQGNSA. After removal of 4 bases from V and 7 bases from J, the junction contained 6 bases not matched to a gene. CDR3 region: CASSSRDRKNSPLHF. CDR3 coding DNA: TGTGCCAGCAGCTCCCGGGACAGGAAAAATTCACCCCTCCACTTT.

This clone has a handful of counts. The chain carries TRBV6-6 and TRBJ2-1; TRBD1 agrees at 8 bases. Germline loops: CDR1 MNHNY, CDR2 SVGAGI (reference sequence). The CDR3 runs to 14 residues. Trimming took 8 bases from V and 6 from J; bases not matched to a gene: 9. CDR3 coding DNA: TGTGCCAGCCGATTATCGGACAGGGTCAATGAGCAGTTCTTC. It translates to CASRLSDRVNEQFF.

J is TRBJ2-4 and V is TRBV2, with D tentatively TRBD2 (6 bases). Germline loops: CDR1 SNHLY, CDR2 FYNNEI. V was trimmed by 4 bases and J by 2 bases, leaving 12 bases between them. This CDR3 comprises 15 residues. CDR3 residues: CASSVEGISKNIQYF. In DNA form, the CDR3 reads TGTGCCAGCAGTGTGGAGGGGATTTCCAAAAACATTCAGTACTTC.

The CDR3 loop reads CASSFLVDTQYF. The CDR3 DNA is TGTGCCAGCAGCTTCCTGGTCGATACGCAGTATTTT. This chain connects TRBV7-9 to TRBJ2-3; no clear D gene. V lost 3 bases and J 6 bases, leaving 7 bases between the germline ends. The V gene's germline CDR1 is SEHNR and CDR2 FQNEAQ (reference sequence). This CDR3 region has 12 residues. Full variable domain (remainder filled in from reference TRBV7-9 and TRBJ2-3): DTGVSQNPRHKITKRGQNVTFRCDPISEHNRLYWYRQTLGQGPEFLTYFQNEAQLEKSRLLSDRFSAERPKGSFSTLEIQRTEQGDSAMYLCASSFLVDTQYFGPGTRLTVL.

The chain recombines TRBV5-1 with TRBJ2-2; possibly TRBD1 or TRBD2 for D (6 bases each). V was cut by 3 bases and J by 1 base, with 16 bases left in between. Germline V gene sequence: CDR1 SGHRS, CDR2 YFSETQ. The CDR3 runs to 17 residues. The CDR3 sequence: CASSSRRGAGNTGELFF. The CDR3 nucleotides are TGCGCCAGCAGCTCGAGGAGGGGGGCCGGGAACACCGGGGAGCTGTTTTTT.

In this sample, this clone turned up once. Other DNA variants within this sample encode the same CDR3. J is TRBJ2-3 and V is TRBV29-1, with D hard to call. Per germline, CDR1 SQVTM and CDR2 ANQGSEA. The CDR3 length is 13 residues. V was trimmed by 1 base and J by 2 bases, leaving 7 bases between them. Written as DNA, the CDR3 is TGCAGCGTTGAAGGTGGGCCCACAGATACGCAGTATTTT. It encodes CSVEGGPTDTQYF.

This clone was seen only once. This sequence joins TRBV6-5 and TRBJ2-1, with D hard to call. The CDR3 spans 10 residues. V was shortened by 11 bases and J by 6 bases, with 8 bases between the two germline ends. Germline assignment: CDR1 MNHEY and CDR2 SVGAGI. Here the CDR3 DNA reads TGTGCCTGTCGGAGCAATGAGCAGTTCTTC. Its protein product is CACRSNEQFF.

The chain combines TRBV2 with TRBJ1-1; the match to TRBD1 covers 8 bases. V was pared by 7 bases and J by 4 bases, with 8 bases of the junction left unmatched. Germline CDR1 and CDR2: SNHLY and FYNNEI. The CDR3 runs to 14 residues. The CDR3 nucleotides read TGTGCCAGCAATCAGGGGGCGATAGTCACTGAAGCTTTCTTT. It codes for CASNQGAIVTEAFF.

The chain combines TRBV19 with TRBJ2-6, with D unclear. Germline values: CDR1 LNHDA, CDR2 SQIVND (reference sequence). Trimming took 7 bases from V and 4 from J, leaving 2 bases between them. CDR3 length: 11 residues. CDR3 DNA sequence: TGTGCCAGTATGGGGGCCAACGTCCTGACTTTC. Translated: CASMGANVLTF.

The rearrangement uses TRBV4-1 and TRBJ2-3; D might be TRBD1 (5 bases). CDR1 is MGHRA and CDR2 is YSYEKL in the germline V gene. This CDR3 has 15 amino acids. Trimming cost V 4 bases and J 4 bases, with 15 bases left between them. CDR3: CASSLQYQGPDTQYF. DNA for the CDR3: TGCGCCAGCAGCCTCCAATATCAGGGCCCAGATACGCAGTATTTT.

J is TRBJ1-2 and V is TRBV29-1; TRBD1 might be the D (5 bases). V lost 0 bases and J 8 bases, leaving 10 bases between the germline ends. This CDR3 region has 12 residues. The germline gives CDR1 SQVTM, CDR2 ANQGSEA. This CDR3 reads CSVEDPGRGYTF. The CDR3 DNA reads TGCAGCGTTGAAGATCCGGGGCGAGGCTACACCTTC.

J is TRBJ2-7 and V is TRBV2, with 8 bases identical to TRBD1. The junction had 14 bases not matched to a gene; V was cut back by 7 bases and J by 0 bases. The CDR3 consists of 17 residues. The germline V gene encodes CDR1 SNHLY and CDR2 FYNNEI. The CDR3 reads CASIRGQGAQSSYEQYF. The CDR3 DNA sequence: TGTGCCAGCATCCGAGGACAGGGTGCCCAGAGCTCCTACGAGCAGTACTTC.

The CDR3 is CSVGGQLNSYEQYF. In DNA, the CDR3 is TGCAGCGTCGGGGGACAGCTCAACTCCTACGAGCAGTACTTC. This chain joins TRBV29-1 and TRBJ2-7, with D tentatively TRBD1 (7 bases). The length of the CDR3 is 14 residues. V dropped 6 bases and J dropped 0 bases, with 15 bases sitting between them. The germline V gene has CDR1 SQVTM and CDR2 ANQGSEA.

The table lists this clone with a count of one. The V call is TRBV5-1, the J call TRBJ2-5; 11 bases fit TRBD2. The CDR3 spans 15 residues. Germline V gives CDR1 SGHRS, CDR2 YFSETQ. V shed 4 bases and J 5 bases; nucleotides not matched to a gene: 7. The DNA for the CDR3 is TGCGCCAGCAGCGGCCTTAGCGGGGGGGCTGAGACCCAGTACTTC. This codes for CASSGLSGGAETQYF.

This chain connects TRBV4-2 to TRBJ1-4; D gene ambiguous. Looked up from germline, CDR1 is LGHNA and CDR2 is YNFKEQ. V lost 0 bases and J lost 7, with 3 bases in between. This CDR3 is built from 12 residues. In nucleotides, the CDR3 is TGTGCCAGCAGCCAAGATCGTGAAAAACTGTTTTTT. This translates into CASSQDREKLFF.

This clone was counted only a few times. V gene TRBV6-1 combines with J gene TRBJ1-2; D gene ambiguous. This CDR3 contains 17 residues. V was cut by 4 bases and J by 6 bases, with 24 bases left in between. Germline CDR1 reads MNHNS; CDR2 reads SASEGT. In nucleotides, the CDR3 is TGTGCCAGCAGTGTCTTCAGGACTTCGGCGGGTTCCGATGGCTACACCTTC. Protein product: CASSVFRTSAGSDGYTF.

This chain joins TRBV30 and TRBJ1-5; no firm D call. V was clipped by 0 bases and J by 5 bases, with 8 bases between them. There are 13 residues in the CDR3. Germline CDR1 reads GTSNPN; CDR2 reads SVGIG (reference sequence). The CDR3 sequence is CAWSVSLDQPQHF. In DNA form, the CDR3 reads TGTGCCTGGAGTGTTTCCCTCGATCAGCCCCAGCATTTT.

The gene calls are TRBV9 and TRBJ1-1, with no clear D. Trimming left V 4 bases short and J 1 base short, with 8 bases between. This CDR3 has 13 amino acids. Germline loops: CDR1 SGDLS, CDR2 YYNGEE. The CDR3, as DNA: TGTGCCAGCAGCTTTACATGGAACACTGAAGCTTTCTTT. Protein: CASSFTWNTEAFF.

This chain uses TRBV13 with TRBJ1-4; a possible D gene is TRBD1 (6 bases). V lost 5 bases to trimming and J lost 2 bases, with 9 bases between them. This CDR3 contains 14 residues. CDR1 is PRHDT and CDR2 is FYEKMQ in the germline V gene (reference sequence). The DNA of the CDR3 is TGTGCCAGCAGCCGGGGGGCCACTAATGAAAAACTGTTTTTT. This translates into CASSRGATNEKLFF. Based on the CDR3 plus reference TRBV13 and TRBJ1-4, the full variable domain is AAGVIQSPRHLIKEKRETATLKCYPIPRHDTVYWYQQGPGQDPQFLISFYEKMQSDKGSIPDRFSAQQFSDYHSELNMSSLELGDSALYFCASSRGATNEKLFFGSGTQLSVL.

V gene TRBV5-1 combines with J gene TRBJ1-1, with 8 positions matching TRBD1. This CDR3 region has 13 residues. Trimming removed 4 bases from V and 11 bases from J; junction bases left unmatched: 10. The V gene's germline CDR1 is SGHRS and CDR2 YFSETQ. CDR3 residues: CASSPTGEIFAFF. The CDR3 coding sequence is TGCGCCAGCAGCCCGACAGGGGAGATTTTTGCTTTCTTT.

The chain uses TRBV5-1 and TRBJ1-6; D ambiguous. The CDR3 contains 17 residues. V lost 4 bases and J lost 8, with 22 bases in between. The germline V gene has CDR1 SGHRS and CDR2 YFSETQ. The CDR3: CASSELPTRSVDSPLHF. The CDR3 DNA reads TGCGCCAGCAGCGAGCTACCCACAAGATCTGTGGATTCACCCCTCCACTTT.